These 26 T cell receptor beta chains share one sample of origin, sequenced in a study of CD8 T cells in Susac syndrome. About 0.5 to 1 ug RNA was reverse transcribed with random hexamers. Via MiXCR, TCRdb re-called the immunoSEQ multiplex PCR reads, giving one row per CDR3 protein. Of 85,000 to 95,000 distinct CDR3 sequences detected, around 94% appear once; the ten largest clones hold roughly 0.31%. The sample comprised CD4+ T cells from PBMCs. These receptors all come from a human donor with Susac syndrome.

The chain joins TRBV14 to TRBJ1-5, with unresolved D. This CDR3 contains 13 residues. Trimming took off 4 bases at V and 6 bases at J, with 10 bases between the two ends. The germline V gene encodes CDR1 SGHDN and CDR2 FVKESK. CDR3 sequence (DNA): TGTGCCAGCAGCCTCCGGCTGGGTCAGCCCCAGCATTTT. Its translation: CASSLRLGQPQHF.

The genes are TRBV15 and TRBJ2-1; maybe TRBD2 (5 bases). Trimming removed 1 base from V and 8 bases from J, with 9 bases in between. The CDR3 contains 13 residues. Germline V lookup: CDR1 LNHNV, CDR2 YYDKDF (reference sequence). The CDR3 here is CATSRGLAYEQFF. CDR3 DNA sequence: TGTGCCACCAGCAGAGGCCTAGCCTATGAGCAGTTCTTC.

The J gene is TRBJ1-2, the V gene TRBV6-5; D gene ambiguous. The germline gives CDR1 MNHEY, CDR2 SVGAGI. The CDR3 totals 12 residues. Trimming pared 7 bases from V and 3 bases from J, leaving 9 bases between. CDR3 DNA: TGTGCCAGCACCGACCTATACTATGGCTACACCTTC. Translation gives CASTDLYYGYTF.

This chain links TRBV6-5 with TRBJ2-3; D possibly uses TRBD1 or TRBD2 (5 bases each). The CDR3 contains 15 residues. V was pared by 6 bases and J by 6 bases, with 19 bases between. The V gene's germline CDR1 is MNHEY and CDR2 SVGAGI. DNA of the CDR3: TGTGCCAGCAGCCCCGGGACCGAGGGGTCGGATACGCAGTATTTT. This codes for CASSPGTEGSDTQYF.

This chain links TRBV12-3 or TRBV12-4 with TRBJ2-7; D unclear. The CDR3 sequence is 14 residues long. The germline V and J ends were trimmed by 8 bases and 6 bases, with 20 bases remaining between them. CDR3 sequence (DNA): TGTGCCAGCCGTCGATTGGAGCGCCGCGGCGAGCAGTACTTC. Protein: CASRRLERRGEQYF.

In this sample, this clonotype turned up once. The J gene is TRBJ2-1, the V gene TRBV4-3; possibly TRBD1 for D (6 bases). The CDR3 extends over 13 amino acids. Germline CDR1 is LGHNA and CDR2 is YSLEER. V lost 3 bases and J lost 5, with 8 bases in between. The CDR3: CASSQGANNEQFF. Written as DNA, the CDR3 is TGCGCCAGCAGCCAGGGGGCGAACAATGAGCAGTTCTTC.

This chain connects TRBV5-1 to TRBJ1-1, with a possible D match to TRBD1 (5 bases). CDR1 SGHRS and CDR2 YFSETQ come from the germline V gene. The CDR3 runs to 16 residues. Trimming took 0 bases from V and 1 from J, leaving 13 bases between them. DNA of the CDR3: TGCGCCAGCAGCTTGGATTTCATGAGGGGGAACACTGAAGCTTTCTTT. It encodes CASSLDFMRGNTEAFF.

The chain links TRBV20-1 to TRBJ1-2; D unresolved. V was shortened by 1 base and J by 4 bases, with 19 bases between the two germline ends. This CDR3 spans 16 amino acids. Germline V gene sequence: CDR1 DFQATT, CDR2 SNEGSKA (reference sequence). The CDR3 DNA reads as TGCAGTGCTAGAGTCCCAGGCGGCGCATCCAGCTATGGCTACACCTTC. This sequence encodes CSARVPGGASSYGYTF.

The rearrangement links TRBV5-6 to TRBJ1-5, with a possible D match to TRBD1 (6 bases). The germline gives CDR1 SGHDT, CDR2 YYEEEE. The CDR3 covers 16 residues. V lost 2 bases, J lost 3 bases, and 15 bases lay in between. This chain's CDR3 is CASSFGAQGFNQPQHF. For the CDR3, the DNA is TGTGCCAGCAGCTTCGGTGCACAGGGATTCAATCAGCCCCAGCATTTT.

This clonotype has just one count. The chain carries TRBV20-1 and TRBJ2-1; 8 bases map to TRBD2. The CDR3 loop spans 15 amino acids. The V gene end was trimmed by 5 bases and the J gene end by 4 bases; junction bases not matched to a gene: 10. CDR1 and CDR2 from the germline V gene are DFQATT and SNEGSKA (reference sequence). The CDR3 bases are TGCAGTGCTGAGGGCCTAAGCGGGGGATACAATGAGCAGTTCTTC. This translates into CSAEGLSGGYNEQFF.

The chain is built from TRBV27 and TRBJ2-2; 11 nucleotides agree with TRBD1. This CDR3 spans 15 amino acids. Germline CDR1 is MNHEY and CDR2 is SMNVEV (reference sequence). With V trimmed by 6 bases and J by 2 bases, 2 bases remained unmatched. The CDR3 sequence is CASRGQGDNTGELFF. The DNA for the CDR3 is TGTGCCAGCAGGGGACAGGGGGACAACACCGGGGAGCTGTTTTTT.

The J gene is TRBJ1-6, the V gene TRBV6-5; no clear D. The germline CDR1 and CDR2 sequences are MNHEY and SVGAGI. The ends were cut back, 10 bases at V and 7 bases at J, with 17 bases in the middle. The CDR3 has 14 residues. The CDR3 loop is CATRGGPSNSPLHF. The CDR3 bases are TGTGCCACCCGAGGAGGACCCTCAAATTCACCCCTCCACTTT.

This rearrangement joins TRBV10-2 to TRBJ2-7; TRBD1 aligns across 12 bases. V was pared by 6 bases and J by 1 base, with 4 bases of the junction left unmatched. The CDR3 has 15 residues. Germline loops: CDR1 WSHSY, CDR2 SAAADI. DNA of the CDR3: TGCGCCAGCAGGGGGACAGGGGGCCCTTCCTACGAGCAGTACTTC. Amino acids: CASRGTGGPSYEQYF.

This clonotype was seen just once. The chain links TRBV4-2 to TRBJ2-5; 10 nucleotides agree with TRBD2. The CDR3 spans 19 residues. V lost 4 bases, J lost 3 bases, and 17 bases stayed unmatched. CDR1 and CDR2 (germline): LGHNA, YNFKEQ. The CDR3 DNA is TGTGCCAGCAGCCCTCGGGGTGGGGGAGCGGGGGGGCCTGAAGAGACCCAGTACTTC. It translates to CASSPRGGGAGGPEETQYF.

By frequency in the sample, this clonotype is medium-sized. The V gene is TRBV11-2, the J gene TRBJ2-3; D may be TRBD2 (5 bases). The CDR3 is made up of 14 amino acids. V shed 5 bases and J shed 2 bases, with 11 bases lying between them. CDR1 and CDR2 (germline): SGHAT, FQNNGV. The CDR3 protein is CASSERSFTDTQYF. In DNA form, the CDR3 reads TGTGCCAGCAGCGAGCGGAGTTTCACAGATACGCAGTATTTT.

There are a few counts of this clonotype. This chain uses TRBV6-5 with TRBJ2-7, with 7 positions matching TRBD1. The CDR3 spans 14 residues. J was trimmed by 1 base and V by 5 bases; bases with no gene match: 5. The V gene's germline CDR1 is MNHEY and CDR2 SVGAGI. The CDR3 nucleotides read TGTGCCAGCAGTCGGGACAGACGATCCTACGAGCAGTACTTC. This translates into CASSRDRRSYEQYF.

The V gene is TRBV12-3 or TRBV12-4, the J gene TRBJ2-3, with a tentative D call TRBD2 (6 bases). There are 14 residues in the CDR3. The V gene lost 7 bases and the J gene lost 1 base, with 12 bases spanning the gap. This chain's CDR3 is CASTGGDRTDTQYF. The CDR3, as DNA: TGTGCCAGCACCGGAGGGGATCGCACAGATACGCAGTATTTT.

The chain recombines TRBV6-1 with TRBJ1-1; D may be TRBD1 (6 bases). CDR1 MNHNS and CDR2 SASEGT come from the germline V gene. V was trimmed by 7 bases and J by 3 bases, leaving 21 bases between them. The CDR3 sequence is 16 residues long. CDR3 amino acids: CASTPSLTGLHTEAFF. The CDR3 DNA is TGTGCCAGCACCCCGTCCTTGACAGGTTTGCACACTGAAGCTTTCTTT.

The chain links TRBV19 to TRBJ2-1; a weak D match, TRBD1 (7 bases). Trimming took 1 base from V and 3 from J, leaving 13 bases between them. Germline lookup yields CDR1 LNHDA and CDR2 SQIVND (reference sequence). The CDR3 is 16 residues long. The CDR3 bases are TGTGCCAGTAGTATAGCCCAGGGGGGCAGCTACAATGAGCAGTTCTTC. It codes for CASSIAQGGSYNEQFF.

The chain combines TRBV7-9 with TRBJ1-1; unclear D gene. Germline V gene data show CDR1 as SEHNR and CDR2 as FQNEAQ (reference sequence). This CDR3 contains 14 residues. Trimming shortened V by 3 bases and J by 1 base, and 9 bases separated the two germline ends. Here the CDR3 reads CASSFFRQNTEAFF. In DNA, the CDR3 is TGTGCCAGCAGCTTCTTCCGACAGAACACTGAAGCTTTCTTT.

The chain recombines TRBV2 with TRBJ2-3; 8 nucleotides line up with TRBD1. The CDR3 covers 12 residues. Germline V gene data show CDR1 as SNHLY and CDR2 as FYNNEI. Losses at the gene ends were 11 bases for V and 3 bases for J; bases not matched to a gene: 4. CDR3 sequence: CASDRGTDTQYF. The DNA for the CDR3 is TGTGCCTCCGACAGGGGAACAGATACGCAGTATTTT.

This sequence joins TRBV30 and TRBJ1-2; maybe TRBD1 (6 bases). The germline V and J ends were trimmed by 5 bases and 8 bases, with 6 bases remaining between them. Germline loops: CDR1 GTSNPN, CDR2 SVGIG (reference sequence). CDR3 length equals 9 residues. The chain's CDR3 is CAWGTGYTF. In nucleotides, the CDR3 is TGTGCCTGGGGGACAGGCTACACCTTC.

This chain uses TRBV20-1 with TRBJ1-6, with TRBD1 as a possible D gene (5 bases). Trimming pared 0 bases from V and 5 bases from J, leaving 17 bases between. The V gene's germline CDR1 is DFQATT and CDR2 SNEGSKA (reference sequence). This CDR3 is built from 17 residues. The CDR3 coding sequence is TGCAGTGCTAGAGATCTACCTTCCGGGGCTAATAATTCACCCCTCCACTTT. The encoded protein is CSARDLPSGANNSPLHF.

This clonotype was detected only once. This CDR3 is CASSLVGIDNEQFF. The CDR3 coding sequence is TGTGCCAGCAGCTTAGTAGGGATCGATAATGAGCAGTTCTTC. The chain joins TRBV7-6 to TRBJ2-1, with no clear D. Germline lookup yields CDR1 SGHVS and CDR2 FNYEAQ. This CDR3 is 14 amino acids long. V was shortened by 1 base and J by 7 bases, with 11 bases between the two germline ends.

The V gene is TRBV2, the J gene TRBJ2-3, with a possible D match to TRBD2 (6 bases). V shed 4 bases and J shed 1 base, with 9 bases lying between them. CDR1 is SNHLY, CDR2 FYNNEI, per germline. The CDR3 sequence is 14 residues long. CDR3: CASSGGDGTDTQYF. CDR3 DNA sequence: TGTGCCAGCAGTGGGGGGGACGGCACAGATACGCAGTATTTT.

J is TRBJ1-2 and V is TRBV29-1, with D unclear. Germline V gene lookup returns CDR1 SQVTM and CDR2 ANQGSEA. The CDR3 sequence is 15 residues long. V lost 3 bases and J lost 4, with 18 bases in between. The CDR3 spells CSVDGRNGPIYGYTF. The DNA of the CDR3 is TGCAGCGTTGACGGACGCAACGGGCCGATCTATGGCTACACCTTC.